These T cell receptor beta chains were read from a single sample in a study of vaccination and CD4 T cells after COVID-19. No antigens are known for them. TCRdb re-called the PCR reads with MiXCR, one entry per CDR3 protein. The data contain about 21,000 distinct CDR3 sequences, around 50% of them singletons. Input material: CD4+ T cells from blood, cultured in vitro. These receptors all come from a human donor who had recovered from COVID-19. Each CDR3 is given with its conserved first and last residue.

j_call	v_call	cdr3_aa
TRBJ1-1	TRBV20-1	CSASRQGVGNTEAFF
TRBJ2-5	TRBV20-1	CSARRREWGETQYF
TRBJ1-1	TRBV6-1	CASRLHAAMNTEAFF
TRBJ1-2	TRBV20-1	CSAPSGTDYGYTF
TRBJ1-1	TRBV2	CASSERPGGGGTEAFF
TRBJ1-2	TRBV27	CASSLGGRAGGYTF
TRBJ2-3	TRBV7-9	CASSSRTSTDTQYF
TRBJ2-7	TRBV2	CASMGGYRGTGPYEQYF
TRBJ2-5	TRBV19	CASQSGTGTGGETQYF
TRBJ2-5	TRBV11-2	CASSPPGAGGLRLQETQYF
TRBJ1-5	TRBV20-1	CSARRQGEGNQPQHF
TRBJ1-1	TRBV5-4	CASKNRGSLNTEAFF
TRBJ1-5	TRBV27	CASSLSHRGGSNQPRHF
TRBJ2-1	TRBV6-1	CASSEARKGSAF
TRBJ2-7	TRBV2	CASSPRDYSYEQYF
TRBJ1-2	TRBV12-3/TRBV12-4	CASRSGAGGYTF
TRBJ1-2	TRBV11-2	CASRTPMGRHYGYTF
TRBJ1-6	TRBV2	CASSGIKTGGPSSYNSPLHF
TRBJ2-5	TRBV7-2	CASSPRSSGGAETQYF
TRBJ2-5	TRBV20-1	CSARRRDRQETQYF
TRBJ2-7	TRBV20-1	CSARAASYEQYF
TRBJ2-7	TRBV7-9	CASSLQGQGELQYF
TRBJ1-2	TRBV6-1	CASSPSDRGGYGYTF
TRBJ1-1	TRBV19	CASSATNTEAFF
TRBJ1-1	TRBV19	CASSILDGSNTEAFF
TRBJ2-5	TRBV7-9	CASSASLGGGETQYF
TRBJ1-5	TRBV18	CASSRGQVKPQHF
TRBJ1-1	TRBV6-1	CASTRQATTEAFF
TRBJ1-2	TRBV5-1	CASSLDGGSNYGYTF
TRBJ2-1	TRBV25-1	CASSLAGGGNEQFF
TRBJ2-3	TRBV20-1	CSARPAPSYSIGGADTQYF
TRBJ2-1	TRBV20-1	CSARVPTSGSRNEQFF
TRBJ2-7	TRBV7-6	CASSGWDRAYEQYF
TRBJ1-1	TRBV10-3	CAARGNTEAFF
TRBJ1-2	TRBV30	CALQGVGSEGYTF
TRBJ2-1	TRBV7-8	CASSRTGQGVEQFF
TRBJ2-5	TRBV27	CASSSKMTSIKTQYF
TRBJ1-3	TRBV6-1	CASSTLQGAKGNTIYF
TRBJ2-3	TRBV27	CASTQLGVGADTQYF
TRBJ1-6	TRBV27	CASGSGTASSYNSPLHF
TRBJ2-5	TRBV2	CASSGETSGQQETQYF
TRBJ2-5	TRBV24-1	CATSVTSQRETQYF
TRBJ1-5	TRBV6-1	CASSVGRSNQPQHF
TRBJ2-7	TRBV6-1	CASRQGTLSSYEQYF
TRBJ1-6	TRBV6-5	CASSYRGNNSPLHF
TRBJ2-1	TRBV21-1	CASTLTSDRASSYNEQFF
TRBJ2-5	TRBV6-1	CASRRSKGTQYF
TRBJ2-6	TRBV4-1	CASSQGGASGANVLTF
TRBJ2-7	TRBV5-4	CASSLDPGGRNEQYF
TRBJ2-1	TRBV28	CASSPAGQEHNEQFF
TRBJ2-4	TRBV20-1	CSARDPSGGVVDIQYF
TRBJ1-5	TRBV2	CASSFGQGVRQPQHF
TRBJ1-2	TRBV25-1	CASSESRLGGYTF
TRBJ2-1	TRBV19	CASRGPGQGSNEQFF
TRBJ1-2	TRBV20-1	CSARPFDRGGHGYTF
TRBJ1-6	TRBV20-1	CSARDDRGWSPLHF
TRBJ2-2	TRBV6-1	CASSRDRATGELFF
TRBJ2-5	TRBV20-1	CSASLLAGFETQYF
TRBJ2-1	TRBV27	CASSLREDPYYNEQFF
TRBJ1-1	TRBV20-1	CSASSNTEAFF